This T cell receptor (beta chain) is drawn from a study of blood T cell repertoires in COVID-19. For the study at large: PBMCs, B-cell-depleted T cells, or T cells provided the cDNA or gDNA that made up the material.

Sequencing was performed with immunoSEQ multiplex PCR; in TCRdb, only in-frame clones are kept and a portion is missing. The sample shows about 300,000 clones, around 86% of them seen only once. Germline loops: CDR1 MDHEN, CDR2 SYDVKM. V dropped 6 bases and J dropped 3 bases, with 9 bases sitting between them. The CDR3 loop spans 13 amino acids. The V gene is TRBV28, the J gene TRBJ1-5; weak D call: TRBD1 (6 bases). The sequenced material came from peripheral blood. The sequence was collected from a human donor in a cohort sampled during active COVID-19. The CDR3 bases are TGTGCCAGCAGAACAGGGATCAATCAGCCCCAGCATTTT. Protein sequence: CASRTGINQPQHF. Based on the CDR3 plus reference TRBV28 and TRBJ1-5, the full variable domain is DVKVTQSSRYLVKRTGEKVFLECVQDMDHENMFWYRQDPGLGLRLIYFSYDVKMKEKGDIPEGYSVSREKKERFSLILESASTNQTSMYLCASRTGINQPQHFGDGTRLSIL.